These 10 T cell receptor beta chains share one sample of origin, sequenced in a study of cytomegalovirus exposure and HLA in healthy donors. The method was immunoSEQ multiplex PCR; TCRdb's version includes in-frame clones alone and lacks a portion of them. This sample yields roughly 200,000 clones, of which around 80% are seen a single time; less than 1.5% belongs to the top ten. The sample comprised PBMCs. The receptor set was obtained from a woman aged 25 to 39 in good health and CMV-seronegative.

This rearrangement joins TRBV27 to TRBJ2-7; the D gene is possibly TRBD2 (6 bases). The CDR3 is made up of 15 amino acids. Per germline, CDR1 MNHEY and CDR2 SMNVEV (reference sequence). V was cut by 6 bases and J by 9 bases, with 24 bases left in between. The CDR3 is CASRPTPGVPTTQYF. The CDR3 DNA is TGTGCCAGCAGGCCGACTCCGGGAGTACCTACGACGCAGTACTTC.

The J gene is TRBJ2-3, the V gene TRBV6-6; perhaps TRBD1 as D (7 bases). The CDR3 is made up of 16 amino acids. The germline gives CDR1 MNHNY, CDR2 SVGAGI (reference sequence). Trimming removed 4 bases at V and 7 bases at J, with 21 bases between. The CDR3 spells CASSSVQGRPSYTQYF. The CDR3 region has the DNA TGTGCCAGCAGTTCTGTACAGGGGAGGCCATCTTATACGCAGTATTTT.

The sample holds a few counts of this clone. The rearrangement links TRBV5-1 to TRBJ1-6; 10 positions agree with TRBD1. The CDR3 loop spans 15 amino acids. V was pared by 4 bases and J by 9 bases, with 7 bases of the junction left unmatched. CDR1 is SGHRS, CDR2 YFSETQ, per germline. Here the CDR3 DNA reads TGCGCCAGCAGCAAAGGGGACAGGGGTGCTTCACCCCTCCACTTT. Translated: CASSKGDRGASPLHF.

The chain recombines TRBV18 with TRBJ2-5, with TRBD1 identical over 9 bases. Germline V gene lookup returns CDR1 KGHSH and CDR2 LQKENI. V was pared by 4 bases and J by 9 bases, with 12 bases of the junction left unmatched. This CDR3 spans 15 amino acids. CDR3 region: CASSQPGQGLAAQYF. As DNA, the CDR3 is TGTGCCAGCTCACAACCGGGACAGGGCCTCGCGGCCCAGTACTTC.

The chain uses TRBV7-9 and TRBJ2-7, with 10 bases fitting TRBD1. V lost 1 base to trimming and J lost 9 bases; unmatched junction nucleotides: 9. The CDR3 sequence is 15 residues long. Germline V gives CDR1 SEHNR, CDR2 FQNEAQ (reference sequence). CDR3 nucleotide sequence: TGTGCCAGCAGCTTAGGTGGGACAGGGGAGATTGGGCAGTACTTC. Encoded protein: CASSLGGTGEIGQYF.

The chain links TRBV10-2 to TRBJ1-2, with a weak D call TRBD1 (5 bases). Germline V gives CDR1 WSHSY, CDR2 SAAADI. Trimming took off 5 bases at V and 4 bases at J, with 11 bases between the two ends. The CDR3 is 13 residues long. CDR3: CASSPGTTYGYTF. Here the CDR3 DNA reads TGCGCCAGCAGTCCCGGGACTACCTATGGCTACACCTTC.

The chain employs TRBV11-1 and TRBJ2-3; 12 bases map to TRBD1. The V segment lost 4 bases and the J segment 5 bases; nucleotides outside the gene matches: 13. Per the germline V gene, CDR1 is SGHAT and CDR2 is FQDESV (reference sequence). The CDR3 has 18 residues. CDR3 residues: CASSYPGPGQGAGDTQYF. The CDR3 DNA sequence: TGTGCCAGCAGCTATCCCGGCCCGGGACAGGGGGCTGGAGATACGCAGTATTTT.

The CDR3 nucleotides are TGCGCCAGCAGCTATGACGCGGTCGGGGAGCAGTACTTC. Residues: CASSYDAVGEQYF. The chain links TRBV5-1 to TRBJ2-7; D uncertain. V was trimmed by 3 bases and J by 7 bases, leaving 14 bases between them. The CDR3 is 13 residues long. From germline, CDR1 is SGHRS and CDR2 YFSETQ.

This clone was recorded once. The chain recombines TRBV10-3 with TRBJ2-1; 7 nucleotides match TRBD2. The CDR3 covers 12 residues. The J segment lost 6 bases and the V segment lost 5 bases, leaving 1 base of the junction unmatched. Germline V gives CDR1 ENHRY, CDR2 SYGVKD. The CDR3 region is CAISIAGNEQFF. CDR3 DNA: TGTGCCATCAGTATAGCGGGCAATGAGCAGTTCTTC.

DNA for the CDR3: TGCGCCAGCAGCTTGGATCTAGACAGGGAGAATTTCTACGAGCAGTACTTC. Translating it yields CASSLDLDRENFYEQYF. The rearrangement links TRBV5-1 to TRBJ2-7, with 7 bases aligning to TRBD1. CDR3 length equals 17 residues. The germline gives CDR1 SGHRS, CDR2 YFSETQ. V was pared by 0 bases and J by 3 bases, with 12 bases of the junction left unmatched.